The next 32 T cell receptor beta chains were all read from a single sample in a study of cytomegalovirus exposure and HLA in healthy donors. PCR was performed using 60 Vbeta and 13 Jbeta primers. Libraries were prepared by immunoSEQ multiplex PCR; TCRdb keeps only in-frame clonotypes and omits some of them. The sample has about 190,000 clones, roughly four fifths seen once. The sequenced sample consisted of PBMCs. Receptors were obtained from a woman younger than 45 in good health and CMV-seropositive.

This chain uses TRBV4-1 with TRBJ2-7, with a weak D call TRBD2 (6 bases). This CDR3 contains 18 residues. The V end was cut by 0 bases, the J end by 2 bases, with 20 bases between. The germline CDR1 and CDR2 sequences are MGHRA and YSYEKL. The CDR3 DNA reads TGCGCCAGCAGCCAAGATCTCGCTAGCGCCTTGTCAGCCTACGAGCAGTACTTC. Residues: CASSQDLASALSAYEQYF.

V gene TRBV10-3 combines with J gene TRBJ2-3; D is unclear. The germline V gene encodes CDR1 ENHRY and CDR2 SYGVKD. Trimming pared 7 bases from V and 4 bases from J, leaving 15 bases between. This CDR3 has 14 amino acids. This CDR3 is CAIMTPAQPDTQYF. CDR3 nucleotides: TGTGCCATCATGACGCCAGCACAGCCAGATACGCAGTATTTT.

V usage is TRBV28 and J usage is TRBJ1-2; TRBD1 might be the D (6 bases). Trimming took 10 bases from V and 3 from J, leaving 15 bases between them. The length of the CDR3 is 13 residues. Germline V gene lookup returns CDR1 MDHEN and CDR2 SYDVKM. CDR3 sequence: CATKTGDYYGYTF. The CDR3 DNA reads as TGTGCCACTAAGACAGGAGACTACTATGGCTACACCTTC.

The V gene is TRBV11-3, the J gene TRBJ2-3; 12 bases line up with TRBD2. Trimming at V came to 4 bases and at J to 0 bases, leaving 5 bases not matched to a gene. The CDR3 consists of 17 residues. In germline, CDR1 is SGHNT, CDR2 YENEEA. The CDR3 loop is CASSSRTSGASTDTQYF. Here the CDR3 DNA reads TGTGCCAGCAGCTCCCGGACTAGCGGGGCAAGCACAGATACGCAGTATTTT. The full variable domain, in which reference TRBV11-3 and TRBJ2-3 provide the parts outside the CDR3, is EAGVVQSPRYKIIEKKQPVAFWCNPISGHNTLYWYLQNLGQGPELLIRYENEEAVDDSQLPKDRFSAERLKGVDSTLKIQPAELGDSAVYLCASSSRTSGASTDTQYFGPGTRLTVL.

Only a few counts were recorded for this clone. The sample holds other DNA sequences that translate to the same CDR3. V is TRBV10-3 and J is TRBJ2-3; D remains unclear. Between the trimmed V and J ends, which lost 2 bases and 5 bases, there was a span of 2 bases. From germline, CDR1 is ENHRY and CDR2 SYGVKD. CDR3 length: 11 amino acids. The CDR3 DNA follows: TGTGCCATCAGTGAGCTAGATACGCAGTATTTT. Translating gives CAISELDTQYF.

In its sample, this clone was seen a few times. At the DNA level, this CDR3 is encoded by other sequences in the same sample as well. The V and J genes are TRBV20-1 and TRBJ2-5; TRBD2 matches at 7 bases. Trimming removed 6 bases from V and 3 bases from J; junction bases left unmatched: 1. Germline V gene lookup returns CDR1 DFQATT and CDR2 SNEGSKA (reference sequence). CDR3 length: 11 amino acids. The CDR3 sequence is CSASGEETQYF. Written as DNA, the CDR3 is TGCAGTGCGAGCGGGGAAGAGACCCAGTACTTC.

V is TRBV18 and J is TRBJ2-1; D perhaps matches TRBD2 (6 bases). The CDR3 totals 13 residues. Germline V gives CDR1 KGHSH, CDR2 LQKENI. V was shortened by 6 bases and J by 8 bases, with 14 bases between the two germline ends. The CDR3 reads CASSRDFGDEQFF. In DNA form, the CDR3 reads TGTGCCAGCTCCCGGGACTTCGGCGATGAGCAGTTCTTC. The full variable domain, completed using reference TRBV18 and TRBJ2-1, is NAGVMQNPRHLVRRRGQEARLRCSPMKGHSHVYWYRQLPEEGLKFMVYLQKENIIDESGMPKERFSAEFPKEGPSILRIQQVVRGDSAAYFCASSRDFGDEQFFGPGTRLTVL.

This clone was detected a few times. The genes are TRBV6-5 and TRBJ2-7; a weak D match, TRBD1 (6 bases). Germline-derived CDR1 and CDR2 are MNHEY and SVGAGI. The CDR3 runs 13 residues. Trimming cost V 5 bases and J 3 bases, with 11 bases left between them. For the CDR3, the DNA is TGTGCCAGCAGTGAAGGGGGAGACTACGAGCAGTACTTC. Protein sequence: CASSEGGDYEQYF.

The genes are TRBV5-1 and TRBJ2-3, with D possibly TRBD2 on 5 matching bases. Trimming left V 4 bases short and J 4 bases short, with 13 bases between. CDR1 SGHRS and CDR2 YFSETQ come from the germline V gene. CDR3 length: 14 amino acids. The CDR3 coding sequence is TGCGCCAGCAGCCGTTCGGGAAGGGCAGATACGCAGTATTTT. Its translation: CASSRSGRADTQYF. The full variable domain, completed using reference TRBV5-1 and TRBJ2-3, is KAGVTQTPRYLIKTRGQQVTLSCSPISGHRSVSWYQQTPGQGLQFLFEYFSETQRNKGNFPGRFSGRQFSNSRSEMNVSTLELGDSALYLCASSRSGRADTQYFGPGTRLTVL.

The chain recombines TRBV10-2 with TRBJ1-3, with D possibly matching TRBD1 (5 bases). Germline V gene lookup returns CDR1 WSHSY and CDR2 SAAADI. The CDR3 is 15 residues long. The V end was cut by 0 bases, the J end by 2 bases, with 8 bases between. The DNA of the CDR3 is TGCGCCAGCAGTGAGTCGATAGGGGCTGGAAACACCATATATTTT. It yields the protein CASSESIGAGNTIYF.

The chain is built from TRBV11-2 and TRBJ2-5; 10 nucleotides match TRBD2. Germline V gene lookup returns CDR1 SGHAT and CDR2 FQNNGV. Losses at the gene ends were 5 bases for V and 5 bases for J; bases not matched to a gene: 14. This CDR3 comprises 17 residues. The DNA for the CDR3 is TGTGCCAGCAGCGCGAAAGTCCTAGCGGGAGTAGGGGAGACCCAGTACTTC. Amino acids: CASSAKVLAGVGETQYF.

The chain combines TRBV29-1 with TRBJ2-2, with a tentative D call TRBD1 (6 bases). V shed 6 bases and J shed 2 bases, with 28 bases lying between them. The CDR3 contains 19 residues. Germline CDR1 and CDR2: SQVTM and ANQGSEA. Written as DNA, the CDR3 is TGCAGCGTCCGCGGGTTCGTTGGGCTGGGGACAAAAAACACCGGGGAGCTGTTTTTT. Its protein is CSVRGFVGLGTKNTGELFF.

The V call is TRBV6-4, the J call TRBJ2-3; 8 nucleotides align to TRBD2. The J segment lost 2 bases and the V segment lost 3 bases, leaving 1 base of the junction unmatched. CDR3 length: 14 amino acids. Germline V gives CDR1 MRHNA, CDR2 SNTAGT. The CDR3 bases are TGTGCCAGCAGTGAAGCGGGAGTCACAGATACGCAGTATTTT. This encodes CASSEAGVTDTQYF.

This clone was found once. The CDR3 here is CASSFGGSGTDTQYF. The CDR3 DNA follows: TGTGCCAGCAGTTTCGGCGGTTCGGGCACAGATACGCAGTATTTT. The chain couples TRBV28 to TRBJ2-3, with no clear D. The CDR3 has 15 residues. The germline V and J ends were trimmed by 3 bases and 1 base, with 11 bases remaining between them. Germline CDR1 reads MDHEN; CDR2 reads SYDVKM.

The chain links TRBV19 to TRBJ2-7, with 7 bases identical to TRBD1. Trimming cost V 6 bases and J 6 bases; bases outside gene matches: 8. Germline CDR1 and CDR2: LNHDA and SQIVND (reference sequence). The CDR3 has 13 residues. The DNA of the CDR3 is TGTGCCAGTAGCAATCAGGGGGTTCGCGAGCAGTACTTC. Protein sequence: CASSNQGVREQYF. Combining the CDR3 with reference TRBV19 and TRBJ2-7 gives the whole variable domain DGGITQSPKYLFRKEGQNVTLSCEQNLNHDAMYWYRQDPGQGLRLIYYSQIVNDFQKGDIAEGYSVSREKKESFPLTVTSAQKNPTAFYLCASSNQGVREQYFGPGTRLTVT.

This clone was recorded a few times. V and J are TRBV27 and TRBJ1-1; D is undetermined. Germline CDR1 and CDR2: MNHEY and SMNVEV (reference sequence). Trimming pared 0 bases from V and 6 bases from J, leaving 11 bases between. This CDR3 is 14 amino acids long. The chain's CDR3 is CASSLSAASPEAFF. The CDR3 DNA sequence: TGTGCCAGCAGTTTATCGGCGGCGAGCCCTGAAGCTTTCTTT.

This clone is deemed large. CDR3 amino acids: CATSLQGSWELFF. CDR3 DNA: TGTGCCACCAGCTTACAGGGTTCCTGGGAGCTGTTTTTT. The chain couples TRBV15 to TRBJ2-2, with TRBD1 as a possible D gene (6 bases). CDR3 length equals 13 residues. Per germline, CDR1 LNHNV and CDR2 YYDKDF (reference sequence). V dropped 5 bases and J dropped 9 bases, with 13 bases sitting between them.

The chain recombines TRBV28 with TRBJ2-7, with 12 nucleotides matching TRBD2. Unmatched junction bases numbered 15, after V lost 3 bases and J lost 3 bases. CDR1 is MDHEN and CDR2 is SYDVKM in the germline V gene. This CDR3 is built from 19 residues. CDR3 in DNA: TGTGCCAGCAGTTTGGGTTATGCTAGCGGGAGGGACGTCGGCTACGAGCAGTACTTC. Protein product: CASSLGYASGRDVGYEQYF.

The rearrangement uses TRBV5-6 and TRBJ2-7, with 8 bases matching TRBD1. The CDR3 loop spans 15 amino acids. The germline CDR1 and CDR2 sequences are SGHDT and YYEEEE. The J segment lost 5 bases and the V segment lost 4 bases, leaving 11 bases of the junction unmatched. CDR3 sequence reads: CASSAPLGQGHEQYF. Here the CDR3 DNA reads TGTGCCAGCAGCGCCCCCCTTGGACAGGGCCACGAGCAGTACTTC.

This chain links TRBV5-8 with TRBJ2-3; 7 bases are a match to TRBD1. Germline CDR1 SGHTS, CDR2 YDEGEE. The V segment lost 5 bases and the J segment 3 bases; nucleotides outside the gene matches: 9. The CDR3 sequence is 15 residues long. CDR3 protein: CASSGVTGWTDTQYF. The DNA of the CDR3 is TGTGCCAGCAGTGGGGTGACAGGGTGGACAGATACGCAGTATTTT.

This chain links TRBV7-9 with TRBJ2-5; D is perhaps TRBD1 (6 bases). The V end lost 1 base, the J end lost 1 base, and 13 bases lay between the germline ends. The CDR3 has 16 residues. Germline V gene sequence: CDR1 SEHNR, CDR2 FQNEAQ (reference sequence). The CDR3 region is CASSLDQGLPQETQYF. In DNA form, the CDR3 reads TGTGCCAGCAGCTTAGATCAGGGGCTGCCCCAAGAGACCCAGTACTTC.

This sequence joins TRBV5-6 and TRBJ2-3, with 7 bases that match TRBD1. The germline gives CDR1 SGHDT, CDR2 YYEEEE. The trim removed 4 bases at V and 2 bases at J, leaving 4 bases unmatched. CDR3 length: 14 residues. The CDR3 is CASSPDRATDTQYF. The CDR3 DNA follows: TGTGCCAGCAGCCCTGACAGGGCCACAGATACGCAGTATTTT.

In this sample, this clone turned up once. Distinct nucleotide sequences in the sample also encode this CDR3. This chain uses TRBV10-3 with TRBJ1-1; 9 positions match TRBD1. The CDR3 is 16 residues long. Germline V gives CDR1 ENHRY, CDR2 SYGVKD. V was clipped by 0 bases and J by 5 bases; unmatched bases: 7. CDR3 bases: TGTGCCATCAGTGAGTCGCCACAGGGGGCGCGGACTGAAGCTTTCTTT. Protein: CAISESPQGARTEAFF.

The genes are TRBV11-2 and TRBJ2-7; D unclear. This CDR3 is 13 amino acids long. The germline CDR1 and CDR2 sequences are SGHAT and FQNNGV. The V end was cut by 4 bases, the J end by 3 bases, with 10 bases between. The CDR3 spells CASSSRPYYEQYF. In DNA, the CDR3 is TGTGCCAGCAGCTCTAGGCCCTACTACGAGCAGTACTTC.

This chain connects TRBV5-1 to TRBJ2-7, with D perhaps TRBD2 (7 bases). There are 14 residues in the CDR3. V lost 1 base and J lost 5, with 13 bases in between. Germline CDR1 SGHRS, CDR2 YFSETQ. CDR3 protein: CASSLKGGGNEQYF. The CDR3 DNA is TGCGCCAGCAGCTTGAAAGGGGGGGGCAACGAGCAGTACTTC.

The chain recombines TRBV5-4 with TRBJ1-2, with 11 bases lining up with TRBD1. Germline V CDR1 and CDR2: SGHNT, YYREEE (reference sequence). V lost 4 bases and J lost 2; bases outside the gene matches: 4. This CDR3 region has 15 residues. CDR3 DNA: TGTGCCAGCAGCCGGGGACAGGGGGGAAACTATGGCTACACCTTC. This translates into CASSRGQGGNYGYTF.

In its sample, this clone was seen a few times. The chain combines TRBV5-1 with TRBJ1-1; D may be TRBD1 (6 bases). Trimming cost V 4 bases and J 0 bases, with 13 bases left between them. CDR3 length equals 15 residues. CDR1 is SGHRS and CDR2 is YFSETQ in the germline V gene. CDR3 residues: CASSRTGHMNTEAFF. The CDR3 DNA reads as TGCGCCAGCAGCCGCACGGGACACATGAACACTGAAGCTTTCTTT.

This chain connects TRBV10-3 to TRBJ2-7; TRBD1 matches 7 bases. The V gene end was trimmed by 5 bases and the J gene end by 0 bases; junction bases not matched to a gene: 7. The CDR3 extends over 15 amino acids. Germline CDR1 and CDR2: ENHRY and SYGVKD. This CDR3 is CAISSPGTDSYEQYF. Here the CDR3 DNA reads TGTGCCATCAGTTCCCCAGGGACAGACTCCTACGAGCAGTACTTC.

The chain couples TRBV6-5 to TRBJ2-1; unclear D gene. The V and J ends lost 7 bases and 0 bases respectively, with 13 bases between them. The CDR3 totals 15 residues. The germline CDR1 and CDR2 sequences are MNHEY and SVGAGI. DNA of the CDR3: TGTGCCAGCACCGGGTTGTCGGACTCCTACAATGAGCAGTTCTTC. As protein: CASTGLSDSYNEQFF.

V and J are TRBV28 and TRBJ2-7, with TRBD2 matching over 13 bases. The junction had 10 bases not matched to a gene; V was cut back by 2 bases and J by 0 bases. The CDR3 is made up of 19 amino acids. The germline V gene encodes CDR1 MDHEN and CDR2 SYDVKM. The CDR3 reads CASSLRGRTSGRASYEQYF. CDR3 coding DNA: TGTGCCAGCAGTTTAAGAGGCCGAACTAGCGGGAGGGCCTCCTACGAGCAGTACTTC.

V usage is TRBV5-6 and J usage is TRBJ2-7; 7 nucleotides match TRBD2. The CDR3 is 13 residues long. V gave up 3 bases and J gave up 6 bases; unmatched junction bases: 6. Germline loops: CDR1 SGHDT, CDR2 YYEEEE. The CDR3 spells CASSSLIAGEQYF. The CDR3, as DNA: TGTGCCAGCAGCTCCCTCATAGCGGGCGAGCAGTACTTC.

In the case of this clone: The sample carries other DNA sequences with the same CDR3. The rearrangement joins TRBV7-9 to TRBJ2-7, with TRBD1 identical over 7 bases. Unmatched junction bases numbered 5, after V lost 5 bases and J lost 4 bases. Germline V gene sequence: CDR1 SEHNR, CDR2 FQNEAQ (reference sequence). This CDR3 comprises 13 residues. As DNA, the CDR3 is TGTGCCAGCAGCCCCGGACAGGTGTACGAGCAGTACTTC. Protein sequence: CASSPGQVYEQYF.